This T cell receptor beta chain was profiled in a study of CD8+CD57+ T cells in acquired aplastic anemia. Individuals selected for sequencing had exhibited CD8+CD57+ cell expansion on flow cytometry. In all patients, the disease was severe acquired aplastic anemia. Study-level findings and limits: There were around 28 CD8+ CDR3 sequences that occurred in both patients and controls.

The germline gives CDR1 LNHNV, CDR2 YYDKDF (reference sequence). The CDR3 extends over 16 amino acids. V was pared by 3 bases and J by 10 bases, with 12 bases of the junction left unmatched. According to the study, genomic DNA was the template for TCR beta VDJ and CDR3 profiling. MiXCR, applied by TCRdb to the reads, yields one record per CDR3 protein. The sample consists of about 200,000 distinct CDR3 sequences, roughly two thirds of them appearing once. Note on this clonotype: Its antigen is unidentified.

This sequence originates from a human donor with aplastic anemia. This rearrangement joins TRBV15 to TRBJ2-1; 10 bases line up with TRBD2. The sample consisted of sorted CD4+, CD8+, or CD8+CD57+ T cells (not recorded which) from PBMCs. The DNA for the CDR3 is TGTGCCACCAGCAGCCAAGTTCAACTAGCGGGGACAGAGCAGTTCTTC. Its translation: CATSSQVQLAGTEQFF.